Listed below are T cell receptor beta chains from one sample, sequenced in a study of STAT5B mutations in CD4+ large granular lymphocyte leukemia. Generated by immunoSEQ multiplex PCR, the TCRdb table keeps only in-frame clones and is missing some. The repertoire holds about 31,000 clones, around nine tenths seen once, with over 0.35% in the top ten. The material sequenced was CD4+ T cells from blood buffy coats. Receptors were obtained from a human donor in good health. Each CDR3 is given with its conserved first and last residue. A D gene is named only where the DNA matches it firmly. A row's size may be missing; if present it is once, few, many or a size class.

CDR3 DNA	CDR3 protein	V gene	J gene	D gene	clone size
TGTGCCAGCCAAAAAACAGGGTTAAGGTTAACTAATGAAAAACTGTTTTTT	CASQKTGLRLTNEKLFF	TRBV7-9	TRBJ1-4	-	-
TGTGCCAGCAGCCAAGGTTGGACAGGGGGCCACCGAACCCAATCTGGGGCCAACGTCCTGACTTTC	CASSQGWTGGHRTQSGANVLTF	TRBV4-2	TRBJ2-6	TRBD1	-
TGTGCCAGCAGCCCCCCGCCACTAGCGCAATCCTACAATGAGCAGTTCTTC	CASSPPPLAQSYNEQFF	TRBV28	TRBJ2-1	TRBD2	-
TGCGCCAGCAGCCAAGGGGAGGAAGCTTTCTTT	CASSQGEEAFF	TRBV4-1	TRBJ1-1	-	-
TGTGCCAGCATCCACGAGGGTCCCTACGAGCAGTACTTC	CASIHEGPYEQYF	TRBV2	TRBJ2-7	-	-
TGTGCCAGCAGTTACGGTGGGGGTGCTAACTATGGCTACACCTTC	CASSYGGGANYGYTF	TRBV6-6	TRBJ1-2	-	-
TGCGCCAGCAGCTTCGCGAGGGGCAAACCCCAAGAGACCCAGTACTTC	CASSFARGKPQETQYF	TRBV5-1	TRBJ2-5	-	-
TGTGCCAGCTCACCAGGAGGACAGGGGAAAACATACAATGAGCAGTTCTTC	CASSPGGQGKTYNEQFF	TRBV18	TRBJ2-1	TRBD1	-
TGTGCCAGCAGTTCCCGACAGGGAGATACGCAGTATTTT	CASSSRQGDTQYF	TRBV27	TRBJ2-3	TRBD1	-
TGTGCCAGCTCACCACCCGGGACAGGGAGTCCCTATGGCTACACCTTC	CASSPPGTGSPYGYTF	TRBV18	TRBJ1-2	TRBD1	few
TGCGCCAGCAGCTTGGCCGATAGCACAGATACGCAGTATTTT	CASSLADSTDTQYF	TRBV5-1	TRBJ2-3	-	-
TGCGCCAGCAGCTTAGGCTACCAACCGACCTACGAGCAGTACTTC	CASSLGYQPTYEQYF	TRBV5-1	TRBJ2-7	-	-
TGTGCCTGGAGGGTTGGGGGCAGCTTCGAAAAACTGTTTTTT	CAWRVGGSFEKLFF	TRBV30	TRBJ1-4	-	-
TGTGCCAGCAGCGGCGGGACCCACGGGGAGCTGTTTTTT	CASSGGTHGELFF	TRBV9	TRBJ2-2	-	-
TGTGCCAGCAGTCCTCTGGGCTCCTACAATGAGCAGTTCTTC	CASSPLGSYNEQFF	TRBV2	TRBJ2-1	-	-
TGCGCCAACAGCCAGGGCAGGGACACCAACTATGGCTACACCTTC	CANSQGRDTNYGYTF	TRBV4-1	TRBJ1-2	-	-
TGTGCCAGTAGTATCACCCCGGGAAACACAGATACGCAGTATTTT	CASSITPGNTDTQYF	TRBV19	TRBJ2-3	-	-
TGTGCCACCAGCAGAGCTGGCGGGGAGCTGTTTTTT	CATSRAGGELFF	TRBV15	TRBJ2-2	-	-
TGTGCCAGCAGCTTAGCGGGGCCACCCTACGAGCAGTACTTC	CASSLAGPPYEQYF	TRBV7-8	TRBJ2-7	-	-
TGTGCCAGCGAACAGGGCGCTAACTATGGCTACACCTTC	CASEQGANYGYTF	TRBV28	TRBJ1-2	-	-
TGTGCCCAACCTCAGTGCTCTGAAGCTTTCTTT	CAQPQCSEAFF	TRBV14	TRBJ1-1	-	-
TGTGCCAGCAGCATGCAGGGAGACACTGAAGCTTTCTTT	CASSMQGDTEAFF	TRBV9	TRBJ1-1	-	-
TGTGCCAGCAGCTCCCGGGGTGGGGGGGCTGGGGGTGAGACCCAGTACTTC	CASSSRGGGAGGETQYF	TRBV25-1	TRBJ2-5	-	-
TGTGCCATCAGGGACAGTGAAATCTCCTACAATGAGCAGTTCTTC	CAIRDSEISYNEQFF	TRBV10-3	TRBJ2-1	-	-
TGCAGCGTTGGGGGACAGGGAGAGCAGTACTTC	CSVGGQGEQYF	TRBV29-1	TRBJ2-7	TRBD1	-
TGTGCCAGCAGTTACACGGACGGGGAGGCTGAAGCTTTCTTT	CASSYTDGEAEAFF	TRBV6-5	TRBJ1-1	-	-
TGTGCCAGCAGCTTGATGGGGGCGTCTGGGGCCAACGTCCTGACTTTC	CASSLMGASGANVLTF	TRBV7-3	TRBJ2-6	-	once
TGTGCCAGCAGTTCCGACGGCTCTCAGGGTGCTGGCTACACCTTC	CASSSDGSQGAGYTF	TRBV6-5	TRBJ1-2	-	-
TGCGCCAGCAGCTTGGATTCAAACAATCAGCCCCAGCATTTT	CASSLDSNNQPQHF	TRBV5-1	TRBJ1-5	-	-